This T cell receptor (beta chain) was retrieved from a study of blood T cell repertoires in COVID-19. In the study overall: From T cells, B-cell-depleted T cells, or PBMCs came the material, which was cDNA or gDNA.

Using immunoSEQ multiplex PCR, the repertoire was profiled, and TCRdb retains in-frame clones only, with some absent. The profile shows fewer than 300,000 clones, around 89% of them singletons. Unmatched junction bases numbered 10, after V lost 4 bases and J lost 4 bases. CDR1 is SGHKS, CDR2 YYEKEE, per germline (reference sequence). This CDR3 spans 15 amino acids. Input material: peripheral blood. The V gene is TRBV5-5, the J gene TRBJ2-7, with 8 nucleotides matching TRBD1. This TCR was recovered from a woman aged 50 to 60 with COVID-19, enrolled during active disease. The CDR3 protein is CASSLVDRVQYEQYF. The CDR3 nucleotides are TGTGCCAGCAGCCTGGTGGACAGGGTGCAATACGAGCAGTACTTC.